The T cell receptor (beta chain) described here comes from a study of quantifying T cell responses using KT2 cells (dated by TCRdb to 2016 to 2017). General notes on the study: RNA was DNase-treated and reverse transcribed with TCR alpha and beta constant-region primers, mostly using SuperScript III. Under optimum conditions, the T4 ligation step was estimated to exceed 8.5% efficiency. PCR2 was performed as a SYBR Green qPCR and was stopped at a predetermined fluorescence threshold so that over-amplification was avoided. Overall study outcomes, separate from this receptor: The study did not include a side-by-side comparison of this pipeline with other TCR sequencing techniques. At very high KT2 spike-in numbers, detection of KT2 sequences reached saturation. Even at the lowest spike-in tested, roughly one KT2 cell per 100,000 PBMC, KT2 sequences were still detected. The numbers of KT2 alpha and beta sequences increased linearly with the number of input KT2 cells across several orders of magnitude.

Known numbers of KT2, a T cell clone whose TCR had been sequenced previously, were spiked into unfractionated PBMC to test the sensitivity and accuracy of the pipeline. A range of KT2-to-PBMC ratios was generated by mixing KT2 cells with a fixed number of PBMC. Inclusive of the bounding cysteine and phenylalanine, the CDR3 is 15 residues long. Of the read, only the CDR3 DNA is kept; its 45 bases are in frame from base 1. Looking up the germline V gene (reference sequence) yields CDR1 LNHDA and CDR2 SQIVND. The junction shows trimming of 3 bases on V and 1 base on J, plus 13 bases between the germline ends. The library was made by UMI-ligation and nested PCR. Using T4 RNA ligase 1, a single-stranded oligonucleotide bearing the Illumina SP2 sequence plus a UMI was ligated onto the 3' end of the cDNA. PCR1 was run for roughly 4 cycles (98 degrees C for 15 s, 69 degrees C for 30 s, 72 degrees C for 40 s), and an equimolar mix of RC1.1 and RC1.2, covering TRBC1 and TRBC2, was used as the beta primer. From PCR2 onward, TCR alpha and beta chains were processed separately, and sample indices and Illumina adaptors were added. Placed after an 8-base spacer, the UMI was made up of 12 random nucleotides arranged as two hexamers with a spacer between them. Libraries were sequenced on an Illumina MiSeq using v2 2x251 paired-end chemistry, with roughly 11 samples typically included per run. PhiX DNA at roughly 5-8% was added to each sequencing library to increase diversity. Per the original workflow: bcl2fastq converted raw reads to FASTQ, and Demultiplexor demultiplexed the reads by dual indices. V and J genes were assigned by Decombinator through tag matching that permitted a single base-pair mismatch. Using UMIs, Collapsinator corrected both sequencing errors and the frequency errors that come from PCR heterogeneity. CDR3Translator converted Decombinator identifiers to nucleotide sequence, translated to amino acids, and extracted CDR3 using C- and N-terminal motifs. A cluster of KT2 sequences sharing one unique molecular identifier was counted as one distinct KT2 TCR. TCRdb applied fastp at Q25 and MiXCR to the public reads, then kept only in-frame beta chains. Each entry merges the rows of one CDR3 protein and shows their most common DNA and genes. These V and J calls derive from TCRdb rather than the authors' analysis. The sample includes approximately 41,000 distinct CDR3 sequences, with approximately 15% observed a single time. Of the sample, around 43% is held by the ten largest clones.

Concerning this clonotype itself: Its antigen is not yet known. Base quality data are lacking; no much larger clone is found one base away.

The origin of this receptor is a human donor. Material for sequencing was PBMCs spiked with cells of the T cell clone KT2. Recombination connected TRBV19 to TRBJ2-7; TRBD2 is a possible D gene, resting on 6 matching bases. The base sequence is TGTGCCAGTAGTATTGTGTCTAGCGCTTCCTACGAGCAGTACTTC. It specifies CASSIVSSASYEQYF.